The rows below give T cell receptor beta chains drawn from one sample of a study of blood T cells in healthy people across ages. TCRdb independently ran MiXCR on the 5' RACE reads; one entry per CDR3 protein. Here the sample spans roughly 1.7 million distinct CDR3 sequences, 34% being singletons. Material: blood. The receptors were sampled from a young woman in good health. The CDR3 runs from the conserved cysteine through the conserved F or W. The D gene is left open where the match is weak. Clone size is stated in some rows and not others, as once, few, many or a class when expanded.

D gene: TRBD2
V gene: TRBV6-8
clone size: many
J gene: TRBJ2-1
CDR3 DNA: TGTGCCAGCAGTTACCCCCTTGTTAGCGGGGGGGACAACAATGAGCAGTTCTTC
CDR3 protein: CASSYPLVSGGDNNEQFF

D gene: TRBD2
V gene: TRBV29-1
clone size: many
J gene: TRBJ2-1
CDR3 DNA: TGCAGCGTTGAACTAGCGGGAGGCTACAATGAGCAGTTCTTC
CDR3 protein: CSVELAGGYNEQFF

D gene: NA
V gene: TRBV15
clone size: NA
J gene: TRBJ1-4
CDR3 DNA: TGTGCCACCAGCAACCAGAGGCTTGGGGAGAATGAAAAACTGTTTTTT
CDR3 protein: CATSNQRLGENEKLFF

D gene: TRBD1
V gene: TRBV28
clone size: few
J gene: TRBJ2-3
CDR3 DNA: TGTGCCAGCAGTTTACTTTCTGATTTGGGACAGGGATTGATAGATACGCAGTATTTT
CDR3 protein: CASSLLSDLGQGLIDTQYF

D gene: TRBD2
V gene: TRBV28
clone size: once
J gene: TRBJ2-1
CDR3 DNA: TGTGCCAGCAGTTTAAAGAACGGGGGGGACCCGATATGGAGGGAGCAGTTCTTC
CDR3 protein: CASSLKNGGDPIWREQFF

D gene: TRBD1
V gene: TRBV27
clone size: few
J gene: TRBJ2-1
CDR3 DNA: TGTGCCAGCAGTTTCGGGGACAGTCACAATGAGCAGTTCTTC
CDR3 protein: CASSFGDSHNEQFF

D gene: NA
V gene: TRBV3-1
clone size: few
J gene: TRBJ2-7
CDR3 DNA: TGTGCCAGCAGCCAAGATTGGTCGGAGGGCGAGCAGTACTTC
CDR3 protein: CASSQDWSEGEQYF

D gene: NA
V gene: TRBV7-3
clone size: once
J gene: TRBJ2-1
CDR3 DNA: TGTGCCAGCAGCTCCATTACAGGGAAGGCCGCATCCTACAATGAGCAGTTCTTC
CDR3 protein: CASSSITGKAASYNEQFF

D gene: NA
V gene: TRBV12-3/TRBV12-4
clone size: few
J gene: TRBJ1-2
CDR3 DNA: TGTGCCAGCAGTAATACACAGAACTATGGCTACACCTTC
CDR3 protein: CASSNTQNYGYTF

D gene: NA
V gene: TRBV9
clone size: NA
J gene: TRBJ2-5
CDR3 DNA: TGTGCCAGCAGCCCCCGGGGAGGACCCAAAGAGACCCAGTACTTC
CDR3 protein: CASSPRGGPKETQYF

D gene: NA
V gene: TRBV7-2
clone size: few
J gene: TRBJ2-3
CDR3 DNA: TGTGCCAGCAGCTTAGCGCACGACGGTCCCTTCACAGATACGCAGTATTTT
CDR3 protein: CASSLAHDGPFTDTQYF

D gene: NA
V gene: TRBV20-1
clone size: NA
J gene: TRBJ2-3
CDR3 DNA: TGCAGTGCTAGTGGGATTTGGGTGGGCAAGCGCACAGATACGCAGTATTTT
CDR3 protein: CSASGIWVGKRTDTQYF

D gene: NA
V gene: TRBV20-1
clone size: few
J gene: TRBJ1-4
CDR3 DNA: TGCAGTGCTAGAGATCTGCTAGGCCCACCACCACAACTACGTGAAAAACTGTTTTTT
CDR3 protein: CSARDLLGPPPQLREKLFF

D gene: TRBD2
V gene: TRBV3-1
clone size: few
J gene: TRBJ2-1
CDR3 DNA: TGTGCCAGCAGCAAGTTGGGAGGTAGCGGGGGCCACAATGAGCAGTTCTTC
CDR3 protein: CASSKLGGSGGHNEQFF

D gene: NA
V gene: TRBV20-1
clone size: NA
J gene: TRBJ2-1
CDR3 DNA: TGCAGTGCTAGTACCTACAATGAGCAGTTCTTC
CDR3 protein: CSASTYNEQFF

D gene: NA
V gene: TRBV3-1
clone size: few
J gene: TRBJ2-2
CDR3 DNA: TGTGCCAGCAGCTTCCAAGCCGGCGGGGAGCTGTTTTTT
CDR3 protein: CASSFQAGGELFF

D gene: TRBD1
V gene: TRBV5-1
clone size: NA
J gene: TRBJ1-5
CDR3 DNA: TGCGCCAGCAGCTTGGGGACAGGGAGATATCAGCCCCAGCATTTT
CDR3 protein: CASSLGTGRYQPQHF

D gene: NA
V gene: TRBV20-1
clone size: NA
J gene: TRBJ2-3
CDR3 DNA: TGCAGTGCTAGAGATCGAGGAACCTCCCTTTTAAGGGATATGCAGTATTTT
CDR3 protein: CSARDRGTSLLRDMQYF

D gene: TRBD1
V gene: TRBV19
clone size: once
J gene: TRBJ2-1
CDR3 DNA: TGTGCCAGTAGTATCCTACTACAGGGGGTCGCGGGAAATGAGCAGTTCTTC
CDR3 protein: CASSILLQGVAGNEQFF

D gene: TRBD2
V gene: TRBV20-1
clone size: NA
J gene: TRBJ2-7
CDR3 DNA: TGCAGTGCTAGCGGCGGGAGGGACGAGCAGTACTTC
CDR3 protein: CSASGGRDEQYF

D gene: TRBD2
V gene: TRBV9
clone size: few
J gene: TRBJ2-3
CDR3 DNA: TGTGCCAGCAGCGTAGAACTAGCGGAGCCCAGCACAGATACGCAGTATTTT
CDR3 protein: CASSVELAEPSTDTQYF

D gene: NA
V gene: TRBV27
clone size: NA
J gene: TRBJ1-2
CDR3 DNA: TGTGCCAGCAGTTTATCAAGGCAGAACTATGGCTACACCTTC
CDR3 protein: CASSLSRQNYGYTF

D gene: TRBD1
V gene: TRBV19
clone size: NA
J gene: TRBJ1-1
CDR3 DNA: TGTGCCAGTAGCCTCCGGGACAGGGGCATTGAAGCTTTCTTT
CDR3 protein: CASSLRDRGIEAFF

D gene: NA
V gene: TRBV6-6
clone size: NA
J gene: TRBJ2-1
CDR3 DNA: TGTGCCAGCAGCTCTCGAGGCGAAGACAATGAGCAGTTCTTC
CDR3 protein: CASSSRGEDNEQFF

D gene: TRBD2
V gene: TRBV6-1
clone size: NA
J gene: TRBJ2-1
CDR3 DNA: TGTGCCAGCATCCTAGCGGAAGGAGGATGGGACAATGAGCAGTTCTTC
CDR3 protein: CASILAEGGWDNEQFF

D gene: NA
V gene: TRBV7-9
clone size: few
J gene: TRBJ1-1
CDR3 DNA: TGTGCCAGCAGCTTAGCGGTGGGAGAGGCTTTCTTT
CDR3 protein: CASSLAVGEAFF

D gene: NA
V gene: TRBV20-1
clone size: many
J gene: TRBJ2-5
CDR3 DNA: TGCAGTGCCCCGGAGGGAGTGGTGGTCGAGACCCAGTACTTC
CDR3 protein: CSAPEGVVVETQYF

D gene: TRBD1
V gene: TRBV10-3
clone size: few
J gene: TRBJ1-5
CDR3 DNA: TGTGCCATCAGTGCGGACAGGGACCAGCCCCAGCATTTT
CDR3 protein: CAISADRDQPQHF

D gene: NA
V gene: TRBV4-1
clone size: NA
J gene: TRBJ2-1
CDR3 DNA: TGCGCCGGCAGCCAATCACCTCCCTACAATGAGCAGTTCTTC
CDR3 protein: CAGSQSPPYNEQFF

D gene: NA
V gene: TRBV6-2/TRBV6-3
clone size: NA
J gene: TRBJ2-1
CDR3 DNA: TGTGCCAGCAGTTATCGCAGTCGGGGGTATGAGCAGTTCTTC
CDR3 protein: CASSYRSRGYEQFF

D gene: TRBD1
V gene: TRBV7-6
clone size: few
J gene: TRBJ2-5
CDR3 DNA: TGTGCCAGCAGCTTCACAGGGGCCCTTCGGGAGACCCAGTACTTC
CDR3 protein: CASSFTGALRETQYF

D gene: NA
V gene: TRBV4-1
clone size: many
J gene: TRBJ2-3
CDR3 DNA: TGCGCCAGCAGAAACCCGGGCAGCGGCAGCACAGATACGCAGTATTTT
CDR3 protein: CASRNPGSGSTDTQYF

D gene: NA
V gene: TRBV15
clone size: NA
J gene: TRBJ2-1
CDR3 DNA: TGTGCCACCAGCAGAGCGAGGGAGCTAGTCGAAGTGCAGTTCTTC
CDR3 protein: CATSRARELVEVQFF

D gene: TRBD1
V gene: TRBV25-1
clone size: few
J gene: TRBJ1-2
CDR3 DNA: TGTGCCAGCAGTGATAGGAAGGGGGCTGGCTATGGCTACACCTTC
CDR3 protein: CASSDRKGAGYGYTF

D gene: NA
V gene: TRBV9
clone size: NA
J gene: TRBJ2-1
CDR3 DNA: TGTGCCAGCAGCGTAGAAGGTACCCCCAATGAGCAGTTCTTC
CDR3 protein: CASSVEGTPNEQFF

D gene: NA
V gene: TRBV20-1
clone size: NA
J gene: TRBJ2-2
CDR3 DNA: TGCAGTGCTAAAGTAGGGCCCAGGGAGCTGTTTTTT
CDR3 protein: CSAKVGPRELFF

D gene: TRBD2
V gene: TRBV6-2/TRBV6-3
clone size: once
J gene: TRBJ2-7
CDR3 DNA: TGTGCCAGCAGTCACTCCAGGACTAGCGGGGGTCAGTACGAGCAGTACTTC
CDR3 protein: CASSHSRTSGGQYEQYF

D gene: NA
V gene: TRBV20-1
clone size: NA
J gene: TRBJ2-7
CDR3 DNA: TGCAGTGCTAGAGATCAAAGAGGTAATTTCTACGAGCAGTACTTC
CDR3 protein: CSARDQRGNFYEQYF

D gene: NA
V gene: TRBV27
clone size: NA
J gene: TRBJ1-4
CDR3 DNA: TGTGCCAGCAGGGGCATGGGTAAAAAACTGTTTTTT
CDR3 protein: CASRGMGKKLFF

D gene: TRBD2
V gene: TRBV6-2/TRBV6-3
clone size: few
J gene: TRBJ2-5
CDR3 DNA: TGTGCCAGCAGTTACTTGGGACTAGCGGAAGAGACCCAGTACTTC
CDR3 protein: CASSYLGLAEETQYF

D gene: NA
V gene: TRBV11-2
clone size: few
J gene: TRBJ2-7
CDR3 DNA: TGTGCCAGCAGCTTAGCGCCGAGCTACGAGCGGTACTTC
CDR3 protein: CASSLAPSYERYF

D gene: NA
V gene: TRBV5-1
clone size: few
J gene: TRBJ2-5
CDR3 DNA: TGCGCCAGCAGCGACAGGCCGGACCGGACCCAGTACTTC
CDR3 protein: CASSDRPDRTQYF

D gene: TRBD1
V gene: TRBV6-1
clone size: few
J gene: TRBJ2-1
CDR3 DNA: TGTGCCAACGGGACAGGGGACCATGAGCAGTTCTTC
CDR3 protein: CANGTGDHEQFF

D gene: NA
V gene: TRBV29-1
clone size: many
J gene: TRBJ2-7
CDR3 DNA: TGCAGCGTCCGGGTAAACGAGCAGTACTTC
CDR3 protein: CSVRVNEQYF

D gene: NA
V gene: TRBV18
clone size: NA
J gene: TRBJ2-2
CDR3 DNA: TGTGCCAGCTCACCACGGGGTCCCGCGAACACCGGGGAGCTGTTTTTT
CDR3 protein: CASSPRGPANTGELFF

D gene: TRBD1
V gene: TRBV5-6
clone size: few
J gene: TRBJ1-2
CDR3 DNA: TGTGCCAGCAGCTTGCCCGGACAGGGGGCGGTCTACACCTTC
CDR3 protein: CASSLPGQGAVYTF

D gene: NA
V gene: TRBV20-1
clone size: NA
J gene: TRBJ2-3
CDR3 DNA: TGCAGTGCTAGAAAGGCCTCTGATACGCAGTATTTT
CDR3 protein: CSARKASDTQYF

D gene: TRBD2
V gene: TRBV10-1
clone size: NA
J gene: TRBJ2-3
CDR3 DNA: TGCGCCAGCAGTGATTTAGCGGGAGACTTCACAGATACGCAGTATTTT
CDR3 protein: CASSDLAGDFTDTQYF

D gene: NA
V gene: TRBV28
clone size: NA
J gene: TRBJ1-1
CDR3 DNA: TGTGCCAGCAGCGCCCGAGCTTTGAACACTGAAGCTTTCTTT
CDR3 protein: CASSARALNTEAFF

D gene: NA
V gene: TRBV5-1
clone size: few
J gene: TRBJ1-2
CDR3 DNA: TGCGCCAGCAGCCCCGCAGTAGGCGTCTATGGCTACACCTTC
CDR3 protein: CASSPAVGVYGYTF

D gene: NA
V gene: TRBV20-1
clone size: NA
J gene: TRBJ2-5
CDR3 DNA: TGCAGTGCTAGAGACAACTACCCAGAGACCCAGTACTTC
CDR3 protein: CSARDNYPETQYF

D gene: TRBD2
V gene: TRBV9
clone size: NA
J gene: TRBJ2-1
CDR3 DNA: TGTGCCAGCAGCTCCCGGACTAGTAGTTACAATGAGCAGTTCTTC
CDR3 protein: CASSSRTSSYNEQFF

D gene: NA
V gene: TRBV20-1
clone size: NA
J gene: TRBJ2-5
CDR3 DNA: TGCAGTGCCACGCGCACAGCTAAAGAGACCCAGTACTTC
CDR3 protein: CSATRTAKETQYF

D gene: NA
V gene: TRBV12-3/TRBV12-4
clone size: few
J gene: TRBJ1-6
CDR3 DNA: TGTGCCAGCAGTGGCCTCAGAAAAAGCTCCTATAATTCACCCCTCCACTTT
CDR3 protein: CASSGLRKSSYNSPLHF

D gene: NA
V gene: TRBV24-1
clone size: few
J gene: TRBJ1-2
CDR3 DNA: TGTGCCACCAGTGAACGGGACTACTATGGCTACACCTTC
CDR3 protein: CATSERDYYGYTF